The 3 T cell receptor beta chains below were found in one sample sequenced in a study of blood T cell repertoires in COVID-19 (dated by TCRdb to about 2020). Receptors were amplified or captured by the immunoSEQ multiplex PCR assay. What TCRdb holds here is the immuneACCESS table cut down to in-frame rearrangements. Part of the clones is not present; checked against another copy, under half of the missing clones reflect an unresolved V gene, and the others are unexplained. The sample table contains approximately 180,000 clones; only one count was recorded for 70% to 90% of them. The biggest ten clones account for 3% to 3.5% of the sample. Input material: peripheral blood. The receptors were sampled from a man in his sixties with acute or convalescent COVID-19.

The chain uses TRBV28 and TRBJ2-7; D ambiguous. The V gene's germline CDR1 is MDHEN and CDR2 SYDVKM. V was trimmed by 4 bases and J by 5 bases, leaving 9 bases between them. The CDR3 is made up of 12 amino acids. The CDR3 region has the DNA TGTGCCAGCAGTTCCTCTGGAGACGAGCAGTACTTC. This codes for CASSSSGDEQYF.

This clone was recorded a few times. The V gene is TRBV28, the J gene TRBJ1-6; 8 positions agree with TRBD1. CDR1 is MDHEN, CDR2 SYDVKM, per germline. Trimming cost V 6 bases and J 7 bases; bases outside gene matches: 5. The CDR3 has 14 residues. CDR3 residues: CASRAGTGNSPLHF. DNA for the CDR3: TGTGCCAGCAGGGCCGGGACAGGCAATTCACCCCTCCACTTT.

CDR3 protein: CASSSGQGSYNEQFF. The CDR3, as DNA: TGTGCCAGCAGCTCCGGACAGGGCTCGTACAATGAGCAGTTCTTC. The chain couples TRBV9 to TRBJ2-1; 8 bases are a match to TRBD1. Germline lookup yields CDR1 SGDLS and CDR2 YYNGEE. V trimming: 4 bases; J trimming: 4 bases; junction bases outside the gene matches: 7. This CDR3 comprises 15 residues.